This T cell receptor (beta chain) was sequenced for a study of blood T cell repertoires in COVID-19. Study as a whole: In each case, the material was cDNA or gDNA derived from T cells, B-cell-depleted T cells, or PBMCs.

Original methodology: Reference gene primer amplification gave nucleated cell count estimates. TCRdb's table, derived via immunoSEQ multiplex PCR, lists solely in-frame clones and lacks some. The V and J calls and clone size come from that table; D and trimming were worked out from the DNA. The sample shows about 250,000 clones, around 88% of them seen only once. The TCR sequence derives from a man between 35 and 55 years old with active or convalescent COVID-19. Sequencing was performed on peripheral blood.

CDR3 DNA: TGTGCCAGCAGTTTTCGGGGGGCGCTTGGCTACACCTTC. It encodes CASSFRGALGYTF. V is TRBV27 and J is TRBJ1-2, with D possibly matching TRBD1 (6 bases). Germline V gene data show CDR1 as MNHEY and CDR2 as SMNVEV (reference sequence). This CDR3 has 13 residues. The V gene lost 3 bases and the J gene lost 7 bases, with 12 bases spanning the gap.